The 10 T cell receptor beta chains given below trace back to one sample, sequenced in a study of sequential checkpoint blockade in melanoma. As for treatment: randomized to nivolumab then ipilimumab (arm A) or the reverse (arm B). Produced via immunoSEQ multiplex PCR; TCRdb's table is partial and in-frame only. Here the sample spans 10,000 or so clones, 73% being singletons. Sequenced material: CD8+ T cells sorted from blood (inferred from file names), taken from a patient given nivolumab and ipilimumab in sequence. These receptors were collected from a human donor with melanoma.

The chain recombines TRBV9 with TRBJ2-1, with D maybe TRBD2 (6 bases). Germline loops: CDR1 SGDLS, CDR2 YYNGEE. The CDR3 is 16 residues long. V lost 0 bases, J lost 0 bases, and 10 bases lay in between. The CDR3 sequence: CASSVGVSGSYNEQFF. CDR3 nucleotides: TGTGCCAGCAGCGTAGGGGTTAGCGGCTCCTACAATGAGCAGTTCTTC.

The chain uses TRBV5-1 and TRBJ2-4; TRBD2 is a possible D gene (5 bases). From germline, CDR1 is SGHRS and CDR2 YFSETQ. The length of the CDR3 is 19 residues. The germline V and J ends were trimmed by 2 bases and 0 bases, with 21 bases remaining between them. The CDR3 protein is CASSFKELGSPLAKNIQYF. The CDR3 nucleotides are TGCGCCAGCAGCTTTAAAGAACTAGGCTCGCCACTAGCCAAAAACATTCAGTACTTC.

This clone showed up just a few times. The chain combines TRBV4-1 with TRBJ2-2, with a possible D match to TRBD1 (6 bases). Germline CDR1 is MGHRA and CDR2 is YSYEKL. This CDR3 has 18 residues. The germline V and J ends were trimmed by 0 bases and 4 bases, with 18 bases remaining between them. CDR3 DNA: TGCGCCAGCAGCCAAGATGGATCTGTGGGGGCCGCCACCGGGGAGCTGTTTTTT. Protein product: CASSQDGSVGAATGELFF.

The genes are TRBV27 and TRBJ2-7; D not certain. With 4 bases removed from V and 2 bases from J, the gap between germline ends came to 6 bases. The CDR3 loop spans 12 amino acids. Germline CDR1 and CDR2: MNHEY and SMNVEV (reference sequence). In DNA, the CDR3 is TGTGCCAGCAGTTCCAGCGCCTACGAGCAGTACTTC. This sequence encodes CASSSSAYEQYF.

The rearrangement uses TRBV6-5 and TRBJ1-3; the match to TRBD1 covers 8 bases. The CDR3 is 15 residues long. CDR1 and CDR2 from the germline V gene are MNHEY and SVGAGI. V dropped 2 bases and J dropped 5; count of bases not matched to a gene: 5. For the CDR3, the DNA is TGTGCCAGCAGTTACGGAACAGGGGGGCGAAACACCATATATTTT. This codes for CASSYGTGGRNTIYF.

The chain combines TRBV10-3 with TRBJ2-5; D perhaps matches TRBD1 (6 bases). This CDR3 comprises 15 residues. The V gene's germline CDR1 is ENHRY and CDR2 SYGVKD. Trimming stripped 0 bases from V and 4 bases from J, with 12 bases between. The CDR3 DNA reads TGTGCCATCAGTGAGTCTCCAGGGGCGGCAGAGACCCAGTACTTC. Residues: CAISESPGAAETQYF.

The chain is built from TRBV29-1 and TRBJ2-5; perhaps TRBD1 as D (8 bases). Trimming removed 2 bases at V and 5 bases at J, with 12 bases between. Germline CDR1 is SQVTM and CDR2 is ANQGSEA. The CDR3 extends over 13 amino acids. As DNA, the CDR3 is TGCAGCGTTGAAACAGGGGGGGAGGAGACCCAGTACTTC. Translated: CSVETGGEETQYF.

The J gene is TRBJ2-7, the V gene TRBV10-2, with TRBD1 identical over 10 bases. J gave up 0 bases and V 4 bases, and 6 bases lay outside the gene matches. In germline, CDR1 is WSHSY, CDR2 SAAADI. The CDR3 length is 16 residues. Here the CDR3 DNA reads TGCGCCAGCAGTGCTGGGACAGGGGAGAGCTCCTACGAGCAGTACGTC. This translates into CASSAGTGESSYEQYV.

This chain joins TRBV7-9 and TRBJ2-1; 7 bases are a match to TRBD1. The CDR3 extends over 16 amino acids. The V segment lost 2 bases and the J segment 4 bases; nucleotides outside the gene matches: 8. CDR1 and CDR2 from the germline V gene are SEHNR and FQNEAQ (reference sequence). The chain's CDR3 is CASSLPFGTEYNEQFF. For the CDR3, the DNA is TGTGCCAGCAGCTTACCGTTCGGGACAGAGTACAATGAGCAGTTCTTC.

CDR3 nucleotides: TGTGCCAGCAGCTCCGGGGGGGGCGAGAACAATGAGCAGTTCTTC. Its translation: CASSSGGGENNEQFF. The V and J genes are TRBV13 and TRBJ2-1; 8 nucleotides line up with TRBD2. With V trimmed by 4 bases and J by 5 bases, 7 bases remained unmatched. The germline V gene has CDR1 PRHDT and CDR2 FYEKMQ (reference sequence). This CDR3 spans 15 amino acids.